This T cell receptor (beta chain) stems from a study of blood T cell repertoires in COVID-19. This clone was seen only a few times. V was cut by 3 bases and J by 1 base, with 7 bases left in between. The CDR3 runs to 13 residues. Germline V CDR1 and CDR2: SGHAT, FQNNGV. The authors' processing: Amplification from reference gene primers served as the basis for estimated nucleated cell counts. Clones were sequenced by immunoSEQ multiplex PCR, and TCRdb holds only the in-frame ones, with some missing. V and J calls and clone size come straight from that table; D and trimming were deduced from the DNA. Here the sample spans about 310,000 clones, roughly 91% being singletons.

The clonotype originates from a woman aged 25-40 years who had recovered from COVID-19. The J gene is TRBJ2-7, the V gene TRBV11-2, with D unclear. The sample comprised PBMCs or T cells enriched from blood (not recorded which). CDR3 region: CASSFVFSYEQYF. The CDR3 DNA sequence: TGTGCCAGCAGCTTTGTCTTTTCCTACGAGCAGTACTTC.